Here is one TCR beta chain with its context. The target antigen is unknown. Using immunoSEQ multiplex PCR, the repertoire was profiled, and TCRdb retains in-frame clones only, with some absent. The table lists approximately 83,000 clones, 85% of them singletons. The sample is drawn from a study of radiation and T cells in renal cell carcinoma. In germline, CDR1 is LNHDA, CDR2 SQIVND (reference sequence). The CDR3 extends over 14 amino acids. Trimming cost V 3 bases and J 5 bases, with 12 bases left between them. Notes on the study in general: From baseline, blood top tumor clonotypes peaked at 2 weeks post-radiation.

Described time point: blood 4 weeks post-SBRT, at nephrectomy. Treatment described: 15 Gy SBRT to primary tumor, nephrectomy 4 weeks later. Nephrectomy followed 15 Gy stereotactic body radiation by 4 weeks. Sequencing used blood, obtained from a patient whose treatment included radiotherapy and nephrectomy. The clonotype originates from a man in his fifties or sixties with renal cell carcinoma. This chain connects TRBV19 to TRBJ2-3; no clear D. CDR3: CASSIRQAVDTQYF. The CDR3 nucleotides read TGTGCCAGTAGTATCAGGCAGGCAGTAGATACGCAGTATTTT.